This TCR beta chain was captured in a study of regulatory T cells in long-lasting Graves disease. Whole-study findings and limits: Preferential use of TRBV28, TRBJ1-2 and TRBJ2-5 was seen in persistent disease.

The CDR3 is 13 residues long. V was shortened by 8 bases and J by 2 bases, with 12 bases between the two germline ends. The germline V gene encodes CDR1 LNHDA and CDR2 SQIVND (reference sequence). The time point: newly diagnosed GD, antithyroid drugs for less than 3 months. Making the TCR library involved RNA that had been extracted from PBMCs. For TCR beta, libraries came from iRepertoire HTBI primers and Arm-PCR of CDR3 regions. In TCRdb, the multiplex PCR reads were re-called with MiXCR into one record per CDR3 protein. The sample shows 350,000 to 400,000 distinct CDR3 sequences, around 16% of them seen only once. This clonotype was recorded a few times. What it binds is not known. This same sample was also part of a study on T cells in Graves' hyperthyroidism and ophthalmopathy. That report adds: When the TCR CDR3 underwent first-round RT-PCR, the HTBI primer set was used.

The TCR originated in a woman aged 18 to 35 with Graves disease. Specimen: peripheral blood mononuclear cells (PBMCs), collected at new diagnosis, from a patient treated with antithyroid drugs. V is TRBV19 and J is TRBJ1-2, with a weak D call TRBD1 (5 bases). CDR3 DNA sequence: TGTGCCAGTGGAGCGGGACGGAACTATGGCTACACCTTC. Translated, it gives CASGAGRNYGYTF. The full variable domain, completed using reference TRBV19 and TRBJ1-2, is DGGITQSPKYLFRKEGQNVTLSCEQNLNHDAMYWYRQDPGQGLRLIYYSQIVNDFQKGDIAEGYSVSREKKESFPLTVTSAQKNPTAFYLCASGAGRNYGYTFGSGTRLTVV.